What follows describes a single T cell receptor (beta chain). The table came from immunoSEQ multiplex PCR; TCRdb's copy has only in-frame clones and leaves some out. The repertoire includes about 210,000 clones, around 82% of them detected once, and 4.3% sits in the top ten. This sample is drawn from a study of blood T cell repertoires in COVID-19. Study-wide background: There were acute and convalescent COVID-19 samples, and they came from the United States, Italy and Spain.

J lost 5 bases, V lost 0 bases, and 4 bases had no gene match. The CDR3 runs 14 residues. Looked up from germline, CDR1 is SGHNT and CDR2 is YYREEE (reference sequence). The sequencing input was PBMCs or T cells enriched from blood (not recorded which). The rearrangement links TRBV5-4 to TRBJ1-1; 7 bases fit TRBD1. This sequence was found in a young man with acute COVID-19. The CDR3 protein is CASSLVGGKTEAFF. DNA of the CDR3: TGTGCCAGCAGCTTGGTAGGGGGCAAGACTGAAGCTTTCTTT.